These 15 T cell receptor beta chains share one sample of origin, sequenced in a study of T cells in Graves' hyperthyroidism and ophthalmopathy. Amplification yielded TCR beta CDR3 regions, with RNA transcripts as the source. The HTBI primer set served for first-round RT-PCR of the TCR CDR3. TCRdb recomputed calls from the multiplex PCR reads with MiXCR, one row per CDR3 protein. The repertoire consists of 600,000 to 650,000 distinct CDR3 sequences, with about a sixth occurring once and the leading ten covering 3% to 4%. The sequencing input was blood. These receptors were obtained from a woman in her 30s with Graves' hyperthyroidism.

At least ten counts were recorded for this clonotype. The chain has TRBV27 and TRBJ2-7; 8 positions match TRBD1. The CDR3 spans 15 residues. The ends lost 0 bases at V and 3 bases at J; junction bases unmatched: 4. The germline V gene has CDR1 MNHEY and CDR2 SMNVEV (reference sequence). CDR3: CASSLSAGGGYEQYF. The DNA of the CDR3 is TGTGCCAGCAGTTTATCGGCAGGGGGCGGCTACGAGCAGTACTTC.

In its sample, this clonotype was seen many times. The rearrangement joins TRBV2 to TRBJ1-2; no clear D. CDR3 size: 14 residues. V lost 2 bases, J lost 0 bases, and 7 bases lay in between. Per the germline V gene, CDR1 is SNHLY and CDR2 is FYNNEI. Here the CDR3 reads CASSEIGTNYGYTF. The CDR3 DNA is TGTGCCAGCAGTGAAATAGGGACTAACTATGGCTACACCTTC.

The chain recombines TRBV12-3 or TRBV12-4 with TRBJ2-1, with D perhaps matching TRBD1 or TRBD2 (5 bases each). Trimming cost V 7 bases and J 7 bases, with 14 bases left between them. The CDR3 has 13 residues. The chain's CDR3 is CASKTGRPNEQFF. The CDR3 DNA sequence: TGTGCCAGCAAAACGGGACGACCGAATGAGCAGTTCTTC.

The chain couples TRBV4-1 to TRBJ2-7; no clear D. This CDR3 is 16 amino acids long. Germline CDR1 MGHRA, CDR2 YSYEKL. With 4 bases removed from V and 3 bases from J, the gap between germline ends came to 19 bases. CDR3 sequence (DNA): TGCGCCAGCAGCCCCTCGATCGATTATCCCATCTACGAGCAGTACTTC. This sequence encodes CASSPSIDYPIYEQYF.

The chain recombines TRBV20-1 with TRBJ2-5, with 7 bases that match TRBD2. V trimming: 5 bases; J trimming: 5 bases; junction bases outside the gene matches: 8. This CDR3 has 13 amino acids. Germline CDR1 is DFQATT and CDR2 is SNEGSKA (reference sequence). CDR3 DNA: TGCAGTGCTGCTGTGGCGGGAGTTGAGACCCAGTACTTC. Translating it yields CSAAVAGVETQYF.

This clonotype was seen repeatedly, ten times or more. The chain links TRBV20-1 to TRBJ2-7; TRBD2 matches 8 bases. With 6 bases clipped from V and 0 bases from J, the junction kept 7 bases outside the gene matches. Per germline, CDR1 DFQATT and CDR2 SNEGSKA (reference sequence). This CDR3 region has 14 residues. CDR3 region: CSALLAGTSYEQYF. For the CDR3, the DNA is TGCAGTGCCCTCCTAGCGGGTACCTCCTACGAGCAGTACTTC.

This clonotype has just a few counts. This chain uses TRBV28 with TRBJ1-6; 9 bases align to TRBD1. This CDR3 contains 14 residues. In germline, CDR1 is MDHEN, CDR2 SYDVKM. V was pared by 6 bases and J by 8 bases, with 5 bases of the junction left unmatched. The CDR3 loop reads CASRTDRGYSPLHF. For the CDR3, the DNA is TGTGCCAGCAGAACGGACAGGGGTTATTCACCCCTCCACTTT.

The V call is TRBV29-1, the J call TRBJ2-1; D uncertain. Trimming left V 3 bases short and J 0 bases short, with 15 bases between. CDR3 length equals 16 residues. Germline V gene data show CDR1 as SQVTM and CDR2 as ANQGSEA. The chain's CDR3 is CSVDSFRSSSYNEQFF. The CDR3 DNA sequence: TGCAGCGTTGATTCTTTTAGGTCCTCCTCCTACAATGAGCAGTTCTTC.

This clonotype was detected ten times or more. The chain has TRBV18 and TRBJ2-1; either TRBD1 or TRBD2 may supply D (5 bases each). This CDR3 is 15 amino acids long. Germline values: CDR1 KGHSH, CDR2 LQKENI. V gave up 0 bases and J gave up 8 bases, with 14 bases separating them. CDR3 bases: TGTGCCAGCTCACCACCGGGGGTTCAAGGGGATGAGCAGTTCTTC. Translation: CASSPPGVQGDEQFF.

This clonotype has more than one count but fewer than ten. The chain is built from TRBV9 and TRBJ2-3; D ambiguous. Germline lookup yields CDR1 SGDLS and CDR2 YYNGEE. The CDR3 covers 15 residues. Trimming stripped 1 base from V and 2 bases from J, with 11 bases between. The CDR3 protein is CASSVSDTHTDTQYF. CDR3 DNA sequence: TGTGCCAGCAGCGTATCCGACACTCACACAGATACGCAGTATTTT.

This CDR3 is CSARDRDYSSYNEQFF. The DNA for the CDR3 is TGCAGTGCTAGGGACCGGGACTACTCCTCCTACAATGAGCAGTTCTTC. The chain links TRBV20-1 to TRBJ2-1, with 7 nucleotides matching TRBD2. The germline V gene encodes CDR1 DFQATT and CDR2 SNEGSKA (reference sequence). V lost 3 bases to trimming and J lost 0 bases; unmatched junction nucleotides: 8. This CDR3 region has 16 residues.

The rearrangement links TRBV29-1 to TRBJ2-3, with no clear D. This CDR3 contains 11 residues. Looked up from germline, CDR1 is SQVTM and CDR2 is ANQGSEA. V was clipped by 7 bases and J by 2 bases, with 7 bases between them. The CDR3 region has the DNA TGCAGCGCCCCGTTCACAGATACGCAGTATTTT. It yields the protein CSAPFTDTQYF.

This clonotype occurred many times. This chain joins TRBV7-2 and TRBJ2-2; maybe TRBD2 (5 bases). Germline lookup yields CDR1 SGHTA and CDR2 FQGNSA. The CDR3 consists of 16 residues. The V and J ends lost 2 bases and 0 bases respectively, with 10 bases between them. This chain's CDR3 is CASSLTYGANTGELFF. The CDR3 DNA sequence: TGTGCCAGCAGCTTAACTTACGGGGCGAACACCGGGGAGCTGTTTTTT.

This clonotype has only a few counts. The chain couples TRBV9 to TRBJ1-2, with 7 bases fitting TRBD1. Germline-derived CDR1 and CDR2 are SGDLS and YYNGEE. This CDR3 is built from 15 residues. The trim removed 4 bases at V and 4 bases at J, leaving 10 bases unmatched. The CDR3 protein is CASSSHDRAIYGYTF. The CDR3 region has the DNA TGTGCCAGCAGCTCTCATGACAGGGCTATCTATGGCTACACCTTC.

This clonotype was observed a few times. V gene TRBV27 combines with J gene TRBJ2-2; 8 positions match TRBD2. Germline CDR1 MNHEY, CDR2 SMNVEV (reference sequence). This CDR3 region has 18 residues. V trimming: 2 bases; J trimming: 2 bases; junction bases outside the gene matches: 10. The CDR3 DNA sequence: TGTGCCAGCAGTTTAACTGGGGGGACTAGGGGCAACACCGGGGAGCTGTTTTTT. Protein product: CASSLTGGTRGNTGELFF.